This TCR beta chain was sequenced in a study of T cells in women clearing cervical HPV infection. Notes on this clone: Its antigen is undetermined. The read ends 3 residues before the CDR3 terminus; that terminus is restored from the germline J gene.

immunoSEQ multiplex PCR used an average of around 1,200 ng genomic DNA. Sequencing used immunoSEQ multiplex PCR; TCRdb keeps in-frame clones, though not all of them. The table lists about 48,000 clones. Notes on the study in general: TRBV6-7 relative abundance averaged approximately 0.11% in cases and 0.15% to 0.2% in controls. Each sample's T-cell count was unknown, possibly confounding richness. Combining TCR richness with V gene abundances gave around 0.83 AUC.

This CDR3 is built from 17 residues. The J segment lost 5 bases and the V segment lost 3 bases, leaving 10 bases of the junction unmatched. The sequence was collected from a woman aged 18 to 75 with a cervical HPV16 infection that either progressed to CIN3+ or cleared (not recorded which). V usage is TRBV12-3 or TRBV12-4 and J usage is TRBJ1-2; 12 nucleotides agree with TRBD1. Material for sequencing was blood buffy coat. The CDR3 DNA, read in part, is TGTGCCAGCAGTTTGGGGACAGGGGGCGCGTTATTATATGGC. Translated: CASSLGTGGALLYG. From start to end, the CDR3 is CASSLGTGGALLYGYTF.